This TCR beta chain was obtained from a study of T cell clusters in autoimmune cytopenias. General study findings and limits: Clustering suggested that physiological T cell clusters were missing in primary autoimmune cytopenia patients. TRB repertoire shifts in secondary cytopenia and chronic lymphocytic leukemia mostly reflected lymphoma, not autoimmunity.

Concerning this clonotype: Its antigen is as yet unknown.

TRB rearrangements were amplified by touch-down multiplex PCR with mixed TRB-A/B primers. TCRdb re-called the multiplex PCR reads, yielding one record per CDR3 amino acid sequence without DNA. This sample's table reports roughly 6,100 distinct CDR3 sequences. TRB was amplified from roughly 0.25 ug of peripheral blood genomic DNA per sample. The same data also contributed to another study, on T cell repertoires in aging, cancer and after chemotherapy. That report notes: Donors were grouped into six age bands spanning 30 or younger through 70 or older. The full dataset contained about 10 million TCR reads.

This clonotype originated in a human donor in good health. Material: peripheral blood.

The CDR3 here is CASGETGDPVDTQYF. The chain combines TRBV10-1 with TRBJ2-3; TCRdb's D call, TRBD1, is unchecked because there is no DNA. CDR1 and CDR2 (germline): WNHNN, SYGVQD (reference sequence). The length of the CDR3 is 15 residues.